These T cell receptor beta chains were read from a single sample in a study of CXCR3-negative and CXCR3-positive naive CD8 T cells. No DNA is given; TCRdb re-called the 5' RACE reads and lists each CDR3 protein once. Its listing shows approximately 47,000 distinct CDR3 sequences. The sequenced sample was naive CXCR3- CD8+ T cells from blood. All receptors come from a human donor in good health. Some clones in this sample may be carry-over from other donors' samples. Each CDR3 is given with its conserved first and last residue.

j_call v_call cdr3_aa
TRBJ1-2 TRBV27 CASSSGTTYGYTF
TRBJ2-7 TRBV29-1 CSVEGQAEGPDEQYF
TRBJ1-1 TRBV25-1 CASSEFGAEAFF
TRBJ2-1 TRBV29-1 CSAEGLYNEQFF
TRBJ2-7 TRBV7-9 CASSSIRDDYEQYF
TRBJ2-1 TRBV20-1 CSARDIGGRRNEQFF
TRBJ1-2 TRBV12-3/TRBV12-4 CASSPDGTIYGYTF
TRBJ2-7 TRBV25-1 CASTWQGDHEQYF
TRBJ1-5 TRBV27 CASRGQGVKGSNQPQHF
TRBJ1-1 TRBV29-1 CSVQGGETEAFF
TRBJ2-5 TRBV29-1 CSVVQGYQETQYF
TRBJ2-5 TRBV11-2 CASSSDLYQETQYF
TRBJ2-2 TRBV29-1 CSVEGWGSTGELFF
TRBJ1-6 TRBV29-1 CSVVVGNSPLHF
TRBJ1-5 TRBV7-9 CASSPGAGDPLPQHF